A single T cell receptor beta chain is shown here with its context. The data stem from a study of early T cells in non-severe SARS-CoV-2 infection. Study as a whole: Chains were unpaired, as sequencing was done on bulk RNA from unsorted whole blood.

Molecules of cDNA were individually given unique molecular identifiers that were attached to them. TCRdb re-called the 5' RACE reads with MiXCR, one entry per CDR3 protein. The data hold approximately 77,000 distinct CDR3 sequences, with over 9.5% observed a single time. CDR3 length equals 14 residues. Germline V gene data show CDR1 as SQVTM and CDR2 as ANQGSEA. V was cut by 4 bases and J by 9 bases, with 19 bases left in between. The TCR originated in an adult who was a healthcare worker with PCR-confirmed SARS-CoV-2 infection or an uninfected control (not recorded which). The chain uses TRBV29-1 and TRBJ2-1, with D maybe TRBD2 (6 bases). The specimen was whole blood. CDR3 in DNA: TGCAGCGTTGGGGCTAGCGAGGCATGGGGTGAGCAGTTCTTC. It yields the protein CSVGASEAWGEQFF.